The present entry profiles one TCR beta chain with its context. The data originate from a study of blood T cell repertoires in COVID-19. The V gene's germline CDR1 is LNHDA and CDR2 SQIVND (reference sequence). V gave up 5 bases and J gave up 3 bases, with 11 bases separating them. This CDR3 region has 14 residues. Some clones are missing from TCRdb's copy, which holds only in-frame ones; the method was immunoSEQ multiplex PCR. In the table there are more than 95,000 clones, around 86% of which are singletons. The TCR comes from a human donor in a cohort sampled during active COVID-19. The sequencing sample was made of peripheral blood. V usage is TRBV19 and J usage is TRBJ2-4; perhaps TRBD1 as D (6 bases). The CDR3 bases are TGTGCCAGTAGTGCCGGACAGCTCAAAAACATTCAGTACTTC. Amino acid sequence: CASSAGQLKNIQYF.